The sequence of this T cell receptor beta chain was determined in a study of CD8 T cells in ankylosing spondylitis. TCRdb fed the 5' RACE reads into MiXCR, producing one record per CDR3 protein. The sample shows around 30,000 distinct CDR3 sequences, less than 5.5% of them seen only once. The CDR3 runs to 13 residues. V dropped 6 bases and J dropped 4 bases, with 10 bases sitting between them. Germline CDR1 SGDLS, CDR2 YYNGEE. In the case of this clonotype: Its specificity is unknown.

Notes on the study in general: Prior work had noted some motif variants in reactive arthritis blood and synovial fluid. The clones that were linked to disease were reported to be significantly enriched in matched synovial fluid samples from ankylosing spondylitis patients. Disease-linked clones proved CD8+ and comparatively uncommon in peripheral blood.

The gene calls are TRBV9 and TRBJ2-2, with D unresolved. Sequencing was done on a sample of blood, either unsorted or a sorted T cell fraction (not recorded which). The sequence came from a female donor with ankylosing spondylitis or in good health (not recorded which). CDR3 DNA: TGTGCCAGCAACGTTCTGGGCACCGGGGAGCTGTTTTTT. It translates to CASNVLGTGELFF.